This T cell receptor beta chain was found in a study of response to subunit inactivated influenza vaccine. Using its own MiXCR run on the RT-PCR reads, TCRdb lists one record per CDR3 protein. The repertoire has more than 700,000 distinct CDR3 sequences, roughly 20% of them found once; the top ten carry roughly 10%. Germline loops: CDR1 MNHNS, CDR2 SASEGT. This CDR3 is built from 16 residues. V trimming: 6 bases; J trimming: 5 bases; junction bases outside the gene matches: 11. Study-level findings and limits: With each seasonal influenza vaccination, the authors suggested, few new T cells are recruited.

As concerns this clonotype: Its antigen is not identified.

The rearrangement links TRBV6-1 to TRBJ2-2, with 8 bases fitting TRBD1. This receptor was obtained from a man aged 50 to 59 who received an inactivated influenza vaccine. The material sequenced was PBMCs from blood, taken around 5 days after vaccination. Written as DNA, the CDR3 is TGTGCCAGCAGACCCCCCGGCAGGGGGCTTACCGGGGAGCTGTTTTTT. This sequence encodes CASRPPGRGLTGELFF.